The clone carrying this T cell receptor (beta chain) was recorded only once. Its antigen remains unidentified. Germline assignment: CDR1 MNHNY and CDR2 SVGAGI (reference sequence). V lost 6 bases and J 4 bases, leaving 16 bases between the germline ends. This CDR3 region has 14 residues. This sample is drawn from a study of T cell repertoires in cytomegalovirus infection. Study summary: Public TCR beta signatures were indicative of both CMV infection and a matching HLA type.

The study, taken as a whole, reports: CMV-specific HLA-C-restricted TCR beta clonotypes dominated the ex vivo response.

TCRdb re-called the reads with MiXCR, one entry per CDR3 protein. This sample has about 27,000 distinct CDR3 sequences, with 15% to 20% found just once. The V call is TRBV6-6, the J call TRBJ2-7; D gene unclear. The sample here was CD8+ T cells from cultured PBMCs, taken from culture after CMV antigen stimulation. This sequence originates from a human donor in good health (CMV status not recorded). Some clones in this sample may be carry-over from other donors' samples. CDR3 sequence: CASSRAVFLYEQYF. CDR3 coding DNA: TGTGCCAGCAGCCGGGCCGTCTTTTTGTACGAGCAGTACTTC.